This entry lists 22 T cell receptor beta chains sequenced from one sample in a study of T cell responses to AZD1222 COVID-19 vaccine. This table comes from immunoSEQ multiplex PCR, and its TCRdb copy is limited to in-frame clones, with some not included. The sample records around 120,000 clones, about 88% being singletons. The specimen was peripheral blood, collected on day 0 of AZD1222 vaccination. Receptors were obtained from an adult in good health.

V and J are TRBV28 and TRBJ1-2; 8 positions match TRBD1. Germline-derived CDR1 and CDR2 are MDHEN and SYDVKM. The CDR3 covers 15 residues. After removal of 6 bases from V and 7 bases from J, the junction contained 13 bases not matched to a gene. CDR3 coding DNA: TGTGCCAGCAGCTTACCCCAGGGGGCTTTGATTGGCTACACCTTC. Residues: CASSLPQGALIGYTF.

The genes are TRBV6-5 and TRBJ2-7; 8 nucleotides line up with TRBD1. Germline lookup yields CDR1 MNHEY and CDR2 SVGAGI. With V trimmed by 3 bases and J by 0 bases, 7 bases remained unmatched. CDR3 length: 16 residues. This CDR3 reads CASSYLRQGSSYEQYF. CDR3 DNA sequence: TGTGCCAGCAGTTATCTTAGACAGGGGAGCTCCTACGAGCAGTACTTC.

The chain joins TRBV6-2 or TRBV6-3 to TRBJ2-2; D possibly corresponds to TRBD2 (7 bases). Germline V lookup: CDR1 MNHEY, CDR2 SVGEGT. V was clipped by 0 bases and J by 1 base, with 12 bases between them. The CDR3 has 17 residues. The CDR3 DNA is TGTGCCAGCAGTTACTCAGTGGGGGGGCAGAACACCGGGGAGCTGTTTTTT. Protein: CASSYSVGGQNTGELFF.

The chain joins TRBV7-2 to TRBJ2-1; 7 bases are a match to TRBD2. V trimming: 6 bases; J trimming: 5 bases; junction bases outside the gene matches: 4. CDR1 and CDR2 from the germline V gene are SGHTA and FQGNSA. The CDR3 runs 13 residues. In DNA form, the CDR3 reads TGTGCCAGCAGGACTAGCTTAAACAATGAGCAGTTCTTC. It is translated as CASRTSLNNEQFF.

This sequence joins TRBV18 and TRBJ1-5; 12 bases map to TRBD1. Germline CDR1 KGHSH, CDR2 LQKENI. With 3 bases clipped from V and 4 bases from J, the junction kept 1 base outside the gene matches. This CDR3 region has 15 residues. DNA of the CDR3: TGTGCCAGCTCACCGGGACAGGGGGCAAATCAGCCCCAGCATTTT. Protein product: CASSPGQGANQPQHF.

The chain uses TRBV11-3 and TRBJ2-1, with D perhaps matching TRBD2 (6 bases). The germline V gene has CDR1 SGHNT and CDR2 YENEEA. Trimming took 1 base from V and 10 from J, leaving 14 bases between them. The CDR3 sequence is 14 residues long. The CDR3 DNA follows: TGTGCCAGCAGCTTAGGGTTCCCCCGGGGGGAGCAGTTCTTC. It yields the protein CASSLGFPRGEQFF.

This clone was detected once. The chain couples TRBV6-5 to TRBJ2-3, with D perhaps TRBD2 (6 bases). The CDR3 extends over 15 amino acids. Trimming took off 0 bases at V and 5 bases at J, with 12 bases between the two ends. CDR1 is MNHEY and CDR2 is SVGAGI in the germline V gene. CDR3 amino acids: CASSYSGQGGDTQYF. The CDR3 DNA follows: TGTGCCAGCAGTTACTCAGGGCAGGGAGGAGATACGCAGTATTTT.

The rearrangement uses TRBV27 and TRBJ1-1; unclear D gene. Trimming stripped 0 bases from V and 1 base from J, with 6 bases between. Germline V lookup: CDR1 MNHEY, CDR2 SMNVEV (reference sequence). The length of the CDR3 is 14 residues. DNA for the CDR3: TGTGCCAGCAGTTTATCGGACGGGAACACTGAAGCTTTCTTT. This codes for CASSLSDGNTEAFF.

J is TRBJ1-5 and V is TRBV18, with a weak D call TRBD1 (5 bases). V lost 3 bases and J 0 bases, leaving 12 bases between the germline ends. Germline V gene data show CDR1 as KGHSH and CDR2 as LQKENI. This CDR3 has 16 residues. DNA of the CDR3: TGTGCCAGCTCACCTCGACAGCCTCTTAGCAATCAGCCCCAGCATTTT. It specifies CASSPRQPLSNQPQHF.

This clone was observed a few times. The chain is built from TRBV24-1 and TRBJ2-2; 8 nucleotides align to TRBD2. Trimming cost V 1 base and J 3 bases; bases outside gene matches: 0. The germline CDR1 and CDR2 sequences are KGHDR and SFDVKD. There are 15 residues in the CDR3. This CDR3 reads CATSDLAGDTGELFF. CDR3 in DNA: TGTGCCACCAGTGATTTAGCGGGAGACACCGGGGAGCTGTTTTTT.

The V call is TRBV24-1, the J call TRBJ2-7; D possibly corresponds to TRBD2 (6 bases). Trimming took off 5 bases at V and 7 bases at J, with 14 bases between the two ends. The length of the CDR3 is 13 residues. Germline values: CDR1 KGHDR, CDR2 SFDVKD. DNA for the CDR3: TGTGCCACCAGTGCGCTAGGGGCGGGGGAGCAGTACTTC. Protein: CATSALGAGEQYF.

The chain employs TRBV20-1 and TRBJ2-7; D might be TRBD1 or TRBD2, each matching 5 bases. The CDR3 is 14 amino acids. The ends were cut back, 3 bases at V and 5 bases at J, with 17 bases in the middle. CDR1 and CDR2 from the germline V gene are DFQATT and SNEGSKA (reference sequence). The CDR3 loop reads CSASPSGRTDEQYF. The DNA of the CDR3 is TGCAGTGCTAGTCCCTCGGGGCGGACCGACGAGCAGTACTTC.

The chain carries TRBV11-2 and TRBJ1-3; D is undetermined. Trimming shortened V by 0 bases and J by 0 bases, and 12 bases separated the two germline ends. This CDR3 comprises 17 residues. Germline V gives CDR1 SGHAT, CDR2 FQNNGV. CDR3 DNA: TGTGCCAGCAGCTTAGAGGATCGGCTGCGCTCTGGAAACACCATATATTTT. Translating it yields CASSLEDRLRSGNTIYF.

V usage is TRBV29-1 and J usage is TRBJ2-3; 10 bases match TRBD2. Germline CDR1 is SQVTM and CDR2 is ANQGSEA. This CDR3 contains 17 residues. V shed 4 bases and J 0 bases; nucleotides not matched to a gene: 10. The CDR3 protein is CSVGASGGRGSTDTQYF. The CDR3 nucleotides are TGCAGCGTTGGGGCTAGCGGGGGCCGTGGGAGCACAGATACGCAGTATTTT.

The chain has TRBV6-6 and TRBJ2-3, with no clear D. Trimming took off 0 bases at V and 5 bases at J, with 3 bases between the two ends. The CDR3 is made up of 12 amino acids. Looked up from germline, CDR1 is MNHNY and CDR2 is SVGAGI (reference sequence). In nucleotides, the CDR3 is TGTGCCAGCAGTTACTCTTTAGATACGCAGTATTTT. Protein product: CASSYSLDTQYF.

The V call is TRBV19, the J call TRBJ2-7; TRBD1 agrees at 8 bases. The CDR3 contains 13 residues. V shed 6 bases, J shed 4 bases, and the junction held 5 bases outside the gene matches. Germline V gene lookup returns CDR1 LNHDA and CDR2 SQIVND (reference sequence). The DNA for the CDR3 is TGTGCCAGTAGCGCCGGGGACAGGTACGAGCAGTACTTC. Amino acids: CASSAGDRYEQYF.

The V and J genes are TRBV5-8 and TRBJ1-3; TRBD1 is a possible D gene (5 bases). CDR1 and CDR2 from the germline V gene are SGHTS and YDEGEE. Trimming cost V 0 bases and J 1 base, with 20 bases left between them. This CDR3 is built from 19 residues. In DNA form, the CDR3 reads TGTGCCAGCAGCTTGGAGCCCCCAGGGTTTCTCGGGTCTGGAAACACCATATATTTT. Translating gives CASSLEPPGFLGSGNTIYF.

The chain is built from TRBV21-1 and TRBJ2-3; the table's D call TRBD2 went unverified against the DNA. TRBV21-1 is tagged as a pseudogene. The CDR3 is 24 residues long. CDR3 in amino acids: CASSKGSRGLAGPKACSRKDTQYF. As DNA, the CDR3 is TGTGCCAGCAGCAAAGGGAGTAGGGGACTAGCGGGCCCTAAGGCTTGTAGCCGGAAAGATACGCAGTATTTT.

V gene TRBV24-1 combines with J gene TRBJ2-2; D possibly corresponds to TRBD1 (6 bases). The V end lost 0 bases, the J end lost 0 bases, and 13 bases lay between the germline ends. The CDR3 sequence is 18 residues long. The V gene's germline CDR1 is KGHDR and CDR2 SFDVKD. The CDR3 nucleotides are TGTGCCACCAGTGATTTGCAATGGGGACATCCGAACACCGGGGAGCTGTTTTTT. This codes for CATSDLQWGHPNTGELFF.

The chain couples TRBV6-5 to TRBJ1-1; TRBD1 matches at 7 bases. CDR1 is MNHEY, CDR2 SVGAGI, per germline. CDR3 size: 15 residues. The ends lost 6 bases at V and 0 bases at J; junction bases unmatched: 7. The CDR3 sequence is CASSGQASMNTEAFF. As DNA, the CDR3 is TGTGCCAGCAGCGGACAGGCCTCCATGAACACTGAAGCTTTCTTT.

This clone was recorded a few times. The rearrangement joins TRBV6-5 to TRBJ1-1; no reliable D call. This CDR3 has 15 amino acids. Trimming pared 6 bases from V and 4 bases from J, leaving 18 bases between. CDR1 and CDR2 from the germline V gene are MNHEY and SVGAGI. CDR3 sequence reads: CASRGGVSESTEAFF. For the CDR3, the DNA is TGTGCCAGCAGAGGCGGGGTATCCGAGTCCACTGAAGCTTTCTTT.

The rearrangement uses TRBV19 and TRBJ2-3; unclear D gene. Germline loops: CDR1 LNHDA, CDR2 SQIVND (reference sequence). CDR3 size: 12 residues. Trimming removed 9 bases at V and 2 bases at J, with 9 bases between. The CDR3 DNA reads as TGTGCCAGCGGGCTCCTCACAGATACGCAGTATTTT. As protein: CASGLLTDTQYF.